These 17 T cell receptor beta chains were sequenced from one sample in a study of blood T cell repertoires in COVID-19. Method: immunoSEQ multiplex PCR; TCRdb's copy keeps in-frame clones and lacks some. This table holds roughly 270,000 clones, roughly 90% found once. The source material was peripheral blood. These receptors all come from a man aged 18 to 29 with active or convalescent COVID-19.

The CDR3 protein is CASSKAADSSSYEQYF. The CDR3 DNA is TGTGCCAGCAGCAAAGCGGCAGACAGTAGCTCCTACGAGCAGTACTTC. The chain recombines TRBV21-1 with TRBJ2-7; no check of the table's D call, TRBD1, against the DNA was made. TRBV21-1 is marked as a pseudogene. CDR3 length equals 16 residues.

The table lists this clone with a few counts. The CDR3 spells CASPRGGFNYGYTF. The CDR3 DNA sequence: TGTGCCAGCCCGAGGGGGGGCTTTAACTATGGCTACACCTTC. The chain uses TRBV19 and TRBJ1-2; possible D gene TRBD1, 6 bases. Germline-derived CDR1 and CDR2 are LNHDA and SQIVND (reference sequence). V was trimmed by 9 bases and J by 1 base, leaving 15 bases between them. The length of the CDR3 is 14 residues.

This chain uses TRBV3-1 (or the pseudogene TRBV3-2) with TRBJ2-1; D unclear. The length of the CDR3 is 17 residues. The V gene lost 4 bases and the J gene lost 6 bases, with 22 bases spanning the gap. Germline V gene lookup returns CDR1 LGHDT and CDR2 YNNKEL (reference sequence). The DNA of the CDR3 is TGTGCCAGCAGCCTCCGGTCGGGTACACTTGCTGGCAATGAGCAGTTCTTC. The encoded protein is CASSLRSGTLAGNEQFF.

CDR3 amino acids: CASSVTEYLNTEAFF. Written as DNA, the CDR3 is TGTGCCAGTAGTGTTACAGAGTATTTGAACACTGAAGCTTTCTTT. This chain connects TRBV19 to TRBJ1-1, with D unclear. Germline V CDR1 and CDR2: LNHDA, SQIVND (reference sequence). This CDR3 contains 15 residues. Trimming pared 5 bases from V and 0 bases from J, leaving 13 bases between.

This chain joins TRBV7-2 and TRBJ1-5, with D uncertain. Germline V gives CDR1 SGHTA, CDR2 FQGNSA. V lost 5 bases and J lost 9, with 23 bases in between. The CDR3 is made up of 16 amino acids. The CDR3 is CASSPGGRTWDGPQHF. CDR3 DNA: TGTGCCAGCAGCCCCGGCGGCAGGACTTGGGATGGGCCCCAGCATTTT.

The gene calls are TRBV10-3 and TRBJ1-2; 7 nucleotides agree with TRBD1. Germline loops: CDR1 ENHRY, CDR2 SYGVKD. The CDR3 contains 14 residues. Trimming removed 10 bases from V and 3 bases from J; junction bases left unmatched: 11. The CDR3 nucleotides read TGTGCCACTCAAAGGGGCAGGGGGGACTATGGCTACACCTTC. It codes for CATQRGRGDYGYTF.

The V call is TRBV14, the J call TRBJ2-5, with D perhaps matching TRBD2 (6 bases). Germline CDR1 and CDR2: SGHDN and FVKESK. The germline V and J ends were trimmed by 0 bases and 2 bases, with 13 bases remaining between them. The CDR3 is 16 amino acids. DNA of the CDR3: TGTGCCAGCAGCCAAGATAGGCGGGGAGAACAAGAGACCCAGTACTTC. Its protein product is CASSQDRRGEQETQYF.

The gene calls are TRBV18 and TRBJ2-5, with D possibly matching TRBD2 (5 bases). Per the germline V gene, CDR1 is KGHSH and CDR2 is LQKENI. V was cut by 2 bases and J by 5 bases, with 9 bases left in between. The CDR3 has 13 amino acids. The CDR3 nucleotides read TGTGCCAGCTCACCAGTCCCGGGGGAGACCCAGTACTTC. Its translation: CASSPVPGETQYF. The variable domain in full, completed from reference TRBV18 and TRBJ2-5, reads NAGVMQNPRHLVRRRGQEARLRCSPMKGHSHVYWYRQLPEEGLKFMVYLQKENIIDESGMPKERFSAEFPKEGPSILRIQQVVRGDSAAYFCASSPVPGETQYFGPGTRLLVL.

The V gene is TRBV12-3 or TRBV12-4, the J gene TRBJ1-1; D is unresolved. V lost 5 bases to trimming and J lost 11 bases, with 18 bases between them. The length of the CDR3 is 13 residues. The CDR3 bases are TGTGCCAGCAGTCTGGTAGGGAGAGAACGCGCTTTCTTT. It encodes CASSLVGRERAFF.

The chain employs TRBV18 and TRBJ1-1; 8 nucleotides align to TRBD1. The CDR3 has 15 amino acids. V shed 6 bases, J shed 5 bases, and the junction held 11 bases outside the gene matches. The germline V gene encodes CDR1 KGHSH and CDR2 LQKENI. The CDR3 bases are TGTGCCAGCTCTCGCTACACAGGGGGAGAAACTGAAGCTTTCTTT. The encoded protein is CASSRYTGGETEAFF.

The chain employs TRBV6-2 or TRBV6-3 and TRBJ1-2; tentative D call: TRBD1 (6 bases). V lost 4 bases, J lost 8 bases, and 17 bases lay in between. This CDR3 comprises 14 residues. The germline gives CDR1 MNHEY, CDR2 SVGEGT. CDR3 coding DNA: TGTGCCAGCAGTTTCATGCCCGCGGGGGGCGGCTACACCTTC. Residues: CASSFMPAGGGYTF.

J is TRBJ1-2 and V is TRBV16, with D perhaps TRBD1 (6 bases). The CDR3 sequence is 15 residues long. V lost 0 bases, J lost 0 bases, and 8 bases lay in between. From germline, CDR1 is KGHSY and CDR2 FQNENV. CDR3 in amino acids: CASSQSGGPNYGYTF. The CDR3 DNA is TGTGCCAGCAGCCAATCAGGGGGACCTAACTATGGCTACACCTTC.

The rearrangement uses TRBV4-3 and TRBJ2-1; 8 bases agree with TRBD1. J was trimmed by 2 bases and V by 4 bases; bases with no gene match: 7. The CDR3 length is 16 residues. Germline lookup yields CDR1 LGHNA and CDR2 YSLEER. CDR3 nucleotide sequence: TGCGCCAGCAGCCTCCGGACAGGGAACCCCTACAATGAGCAGTTCTTC. Translation gives CASSLRTGNPYNEQFF.

The CDR3 spells CASSYSFTGELFF. The CDR3 DNA reads as TGTGCCAGCAGTTATTCCTTCACCGGGGAGCTGTTTTTT. The gene calls are TRBV6-2 or TRBV6-3 and TRBJ2-2; no clear D gene. The V and J ends lost 3 bases and 4 bases respectively, with 6 bases between them. Per the germline V gene, CDR1 is MNHEY and CDR2 is SVGEGT. CDR3 length equals 13 residues.

V and J are TRBV2 and TRBJ2-1; 12 bases agree with TRBD2. Germline CDR1 SNHLY, CDR2 FYNNEI. The length of the CDR3 is 17 residues. The V gene end was trimmed by 4 bases and the J gene end by 0 bases; junction bases not matched to a gene: 4. CDR3 residues: CASSGTSGASSYNEQFF. CDR3 DNA: TGTGCCAGCAGTGGGACTAGCGGGGCTAGCTCCTACAATGAGCAGTTCTTC.

The table lists this clone with a count of one. This chain joins TRBV5-1 and TRBJ2-5; TRBD1 matches 8 bases. J lost 1 base, V lost 7 bases, and 6 bases had no gene match. Germline values: CDR1 SGHRS, CDR2 YFSETQ. The CDR3 has 14 amino acids. The CDR3 loop is CASSTGGPQETQYF. In DNA, the CDR3 is TGCGCCAGCTCTACAGGGGGACCCCAAGAGACCCAGTACTTC.

This chain connects TRBV5-5 to TRBJ1-3; TRBD1 is a possible D gene (6 bases). CDR1 and CDR2 from the germline V gene are SGHKS and YYEKEE (reference sequence). The CDR3 contains 16 residues. V was shortened by 0 bases and J by 2 bases, with 12 bases between the two germline ends. CDR3 amino acids: CASSLVSGTTGNTIYF. In DNA, the CDR3 is TGTGCCAGCAGCTTGGTGTCAGGGACAACTGGAAACACCATATATTTT.